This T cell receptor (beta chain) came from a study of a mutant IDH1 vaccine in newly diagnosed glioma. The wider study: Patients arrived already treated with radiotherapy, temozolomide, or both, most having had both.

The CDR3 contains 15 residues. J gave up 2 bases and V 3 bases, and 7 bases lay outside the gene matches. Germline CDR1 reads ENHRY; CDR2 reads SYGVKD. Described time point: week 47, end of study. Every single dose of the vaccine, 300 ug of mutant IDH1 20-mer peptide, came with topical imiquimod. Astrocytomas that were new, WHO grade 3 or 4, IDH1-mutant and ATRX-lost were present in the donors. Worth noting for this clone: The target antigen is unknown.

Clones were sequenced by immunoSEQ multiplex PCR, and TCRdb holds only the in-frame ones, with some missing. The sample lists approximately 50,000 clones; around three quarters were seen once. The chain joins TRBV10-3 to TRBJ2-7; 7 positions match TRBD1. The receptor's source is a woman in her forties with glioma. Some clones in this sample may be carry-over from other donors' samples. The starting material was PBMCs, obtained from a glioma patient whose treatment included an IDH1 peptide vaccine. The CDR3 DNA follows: TGTGCCATCAGTGACTCCGGGACAGCCACCTACGAGCAGTACTTC. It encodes CAISDSGTATYEQYF.